This entry lists 15 T cell receptor beta chains sequenced from one sample in a study of shared clonotypes between healthy human individuals (dated by TCRdb to 2020 to 2021). For the CD8 naive samples, CD45RO-negative cells were positively selected for CCR7, yielding a CD45RA+CCR7+ population from which TemRA cells were excluded. The library was generated by the immunoSEQ multiplex PCR assay. As stored in TCRdb, this immuneACCESS dataset retains in-frame rearrangements with V and J assigned. A fraction of the clones does not appear; measured against another copy, unresolved V genes explain less than half of the discrepancy, and the remainder lacks a known reason. Counted in this sample were about 2.1 million clones; around 93% of them appeared once. The top ten clones comprise 1.5% to 2% of the sample. Sequencing was performed on naive CD8+ T cells from PBMCs. Per the publication, the cell subset or site label means: CD45RA+CCR7+. The receptors come from a man aged 18 to 30 in good health. Some clones in this sample may be carry-over from other donors' samples.

With regard to this clone: This same CDR3 is encoded by further DNA sequences in the sample. CDR3: CASSVASGGSYEQYF. In nucleotides, the CDR3 is TGTGCCAGCAGCGTAGCTTCGGGCGGGAGCTACGAGCAGTACTTC. The chain couples TRBV9 to TRBJ2-7; 7 positions agree with TRBD2. The CDR3 totals 15 residues. V was clipped by 0 bases and J by 3 bases; unmatched bases: 6. Germline values: CDR1 SGDLS, CDR2 YYNGEE.

The chain joins TRBV27 to TRBJ2-1; D is ambiguous. V lost 3 bases and J 6 bases, leaving 12 bases between the germline ends. Germline assignment: CDR1 MNHEY and CDR2 SMNVEV (reference sequence). This CDR3 has 14 residues. The CDR3 region is CASSFSQQTNEQFF. In DNA form, the CDR3 reads TGTGCCAGCAGTTTCTCGCAGCAGACCAATGAGCAGTTCTTC.

The rearrangement links TRBV5-6 to TRBJ1-1; D not certain. The ends were cut back, 0 bases at V and 4 bases at J, with 7 bases in the middle. The CDR3 contains 13 residues. The germline gives CDR1 SGHDT, CDR2 YYEEEE. CDR3 residues: CASSLGGPTEAFF. CDR3 DNA sequence: TGTGCCAGCAGCTTGGGAGGGCCCACTGAAGCTTTCTTT.

The V and J genes are TRBV27 and TRBJ2-5; weak D call: TRBD1 (5 bases). The CDR3 covers 16 residues. The V gene's germline CDR1 is MNHEY and CDR2 SMNVEV (reference sequence). The V end lost 0 bases, the J end lost 2 bases, and 13 bases lay between the germline ends. The CDR3 here is CASSLSPGSRQETQYF. In DNA, the CDR3 is TGTGCCAGCAGTTTATCTCCAGGGTCCCGACAAGAGACCCAGTACTTC.

The chain carries TRBV2 and TRBJ2-1, with 8 bases fitting TRBD2. Trimming cost V 0 bases and J 6 bases; bases outside gene matches: 10. This CDR3 is built from 17 residues. Germline lookup yields CDR1 SNHLY and CDR2 FYNNEI. This chain's CDR3 is CASSEASVAGWGNEQFF. The CDR3 DNA reads as TGTGCCAGCAGTGAAGCCTCTGTAGCGGGATGGGGCAATGAGCAGTTCTTC.

This chain uses TRBV28 with TRBJ2-1, with 12 bases that match TRBD2. The germline gives CDR1 MDHEN, CDR2 SYDVKM. V lost 6 bases and J lost 6; bases outside the gene matches: 15. The CDR3 is 18 residues long. CDR3: CASRTGLAGSVVVNEQFF. DNA of the CDR3: TGTGCCAGCAGAACCGGACTAGCGGGATCAGTTGTCGTCAATGAGCAGTTCTTC.

The rearrangement links TRBV7-2 to TRBJ2-7; D gene ambiguous. Germline values: CDR1 SGHTA, CDR2 FQGNSA. V dropped 4 bases and J dropped 3 bases, with 16 bases sitting between them. This CDR3 comprises 15 residues. CDR3 nucleotides: TGTGCCAGCAGCTCGACCTCCCGAGGCAGCTACGAGCAGTACTTC. Translation: CASSSTSRGSYEQYF.

The V and J genes are TRBV27 and TRBJ2-3, with D tentatively TRBD2 (5 bases). Trimming shortened V by 5 bases and J by 0 bases, and 18 bases separated the two germline ends. The germline V gene encodes CDR1 MNHEY and CDR2 SMNVEV (reference sequence). This CDR3 spans 17 amino acids. The CDR3 loop reads CASSPFPGESSTDTQYF. CDR3 sequence (DNA): TGTGCCAGCAGTCCCTTCCCCGGGGAGTCTAGCACAGATACGCAGTATTTT.

V gene TRBV9 combines with J gene TRBJ2-3; tentatively, D is TRBD2 (5 bases). Germline values: CDR1 SGDLS, CDR2 YYNGEE. V was clipped by 3 bases and J by 0 bases, with 8 bases between them. This CDR3 region has 14 residues. CDR3 nucleotide sequence: TGTGCCAGCAGCGGAGCGGCTAGCACAGATACGCAGTATTTT. Encoded protein: CASSGAASTDTQYF.

The rearrangement uses TRBV6-5 and TRBJ2-1, with a possible D match to TRBD2 (5 bases). CDR1 MNHEY and CDR2 SVGAGI come from the germline V gene. CDR3 size: 15 residues. V lost 8 bases and J lost 4, with 18 bases in between. Written as DNA, the CDR3 is TGTGCCAGCGGATTAAAGCGGTACCCTTACAATGAGCAGTTCTTC. Residues: CASGLKRYPYNEQFF.

A single count supports this clone. The chain joins TRBV19 to TRBJ2-1; 11 bases are a match to TRBD2. The trim removed 8 bases at V and 2 bases at J, leaving 8 bases unmatched. The CDR3 is 16 amino acids. CDR1 is LNHDA, CDR2 SQIVND, per germline (reference sequence). The CDR3 nucleotides read TGTGCCAGTCAGCTTCTAGCGGGAGGCGCCTACAATGAGCAGTTCTTC. Its translation: CASQLLAGGAYNEQFF.

The V call is TRBV7-9, the J call TRBJ1-1; the D gene is possibly TRBD1 (5 bases). Trimming cost V 3 bases and J 0 bases, with 11 bases left between them. The CDR3 consists of 15 residues. CDR1 SEHNR and CDR2 FQNEAQ come from the germline V gene (reference sequence). The CDR3 reads CASSFWRQMNTEAFF. The DNA for the CDR3 is TGTGCCAGCAGCTTCTGGAGACAGATGAACACTGAAGCTTTCTTT.

In nucleotides, the CDR3 is TGTGCCAGCAGCGCGACTAGCGCCTACACAGATACGCAGTATTTT. It translates to CASSATSAYTDTQYF. This rearrangement joins TRBV14 to TRBJ2-3, with 8 bases fitting TRBD2. V shed 5 bases and J 2 bases; nucleotides not matched to a gene: 6. The CDR3 totals 15 residues. The germline V gene encodes CDR1 SGHDN and CDR2 FVKESK.

The chain links TRBV18 to TRBJ2-7, with a tentative D call TRBD1 (5 bases). The V gene lost 6 bases and the J gene lost 2 bases, with 17 bases spanning the gap. The CDR3 runs to 15 residues. Per germline, CDR1 KGHSH and CDR2 LQKENI. CDR3 nucleotides: TGTGCCAGCTCCCCTCCGGGCAGGGCCCCCTACGAGCAGTACTTC. Protein: CASSPPGRAPYEQYF.

This chain uses TRBV5-4 with TRBJ2-1; D not certain. Germline V CDR1 and CDR2: SGHNT, YYREEE (reference sequence). This CDR3 is built from 15 residues. Trimming removed 4 bases at V and 3 bases at J, with 14 bases between. The CDR3 loop reads CASSPGPINYNEQFF. As DNA, the CDR3 is TGTGCCAGCAGCCCCGGGCCTATAAACTACAATGAGCAGTTCTTC. The variable domain in full, with the rest retrieved from reference TRBV5-4 and TRBJ2-1, is ETGVTQSPTHLIKTRGQQVTLRCSSQSGHNTVSWYQQALGQGPQFIFQYYREEENGRGNFPPRFSGLQFPNYSSELNVNALELDDSALYLCASSPGPINYNEQFFGPGTRLTVL.